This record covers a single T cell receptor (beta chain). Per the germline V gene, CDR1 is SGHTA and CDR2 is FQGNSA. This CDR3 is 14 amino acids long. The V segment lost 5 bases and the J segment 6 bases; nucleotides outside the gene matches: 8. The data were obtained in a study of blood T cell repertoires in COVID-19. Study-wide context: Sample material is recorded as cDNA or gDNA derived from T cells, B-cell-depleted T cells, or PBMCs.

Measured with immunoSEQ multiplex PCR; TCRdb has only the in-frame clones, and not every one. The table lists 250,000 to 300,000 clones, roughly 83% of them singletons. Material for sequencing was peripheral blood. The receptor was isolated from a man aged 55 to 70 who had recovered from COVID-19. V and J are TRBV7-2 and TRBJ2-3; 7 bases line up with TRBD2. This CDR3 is CASSPRLATDTQYF. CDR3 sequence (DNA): TGTGCCAGCAGCCCAAGACTAGCTACGGATACGCAGTATTTT.